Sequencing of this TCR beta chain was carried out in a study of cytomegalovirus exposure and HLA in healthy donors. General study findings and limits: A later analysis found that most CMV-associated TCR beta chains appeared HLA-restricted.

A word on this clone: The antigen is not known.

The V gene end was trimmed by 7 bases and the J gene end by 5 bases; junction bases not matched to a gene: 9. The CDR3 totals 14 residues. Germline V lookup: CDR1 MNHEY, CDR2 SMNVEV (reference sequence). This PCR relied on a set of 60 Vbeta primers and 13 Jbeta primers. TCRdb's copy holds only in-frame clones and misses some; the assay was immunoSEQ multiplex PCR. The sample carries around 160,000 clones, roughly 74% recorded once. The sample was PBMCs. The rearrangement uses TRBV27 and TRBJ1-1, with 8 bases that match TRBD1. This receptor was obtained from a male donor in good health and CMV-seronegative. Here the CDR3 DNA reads TGTGCCAGCAAGGACAGGGTAAGCGGGACTGAAGCTTTCTTT. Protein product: CASKDRVSGTEAFF.